The following is a T cell receptor (beta chain) sequence with its context. This sample is part of a study of sequential checkpoint blockade in melanoma. The overall study: Arm A got nivolumab then ipilimumab; arm B the reverse, 1:1.

Between the trimmed V and J ends, which lost 1 base and 4 bases, there was a span of 4 bases. CDR3 length: 12 residues. Germline V gives CDR1 MDHEN, CDR2 SYDVKM. The treatment is: randomized to nivolumab then ipilimumab (arm A) or the reverse (arm B). Live CD3+CD8+ CD19− CD56− cells were sorted from PBMCs. Repertoires were generated with immunoSEQ multiplex PCR, while TCRdb's copy carries only in-frame clones and drops some. This sample has about 28,000 clones, with 85% to 90% found just once. This receptor was taken from a human donor with melanoma. The material sequenced was CD8+ T cells sorted from blood (inferred from file names), taken from a patient given nivolumab and ipilimumab in sequence. The chain has TRBV28 and TRBJ1-1; D gene uncertain. The DNA of the CDR3 is TGTGCCAGCAGTTTATATAGCACTGAAGCTTTCTTT. Encoded protein: CASSLYSTEAFF. The full variable domain, in which reference TRBV28 and TRBJ1-1 provide the parts outside the CDR3, is DVKVTQSSRYLVKRTGEKVFLECVQDMDHENMFWYRQDPGLGLRLIYFSYDVKMKEKGDIPEGYSVSREKKERFSLILESASTNQTSMYLCASSLYSTEAFFGQGTRLTVV.